This TCR beta chain was identified during a study of cytomegalovirus exposure and HLA in healthy donors. Overall study: Within an early data release were about 85 million unique TCRs drawn from HLA-typed donors. Study-level points and caveats: The authors judged a highly shared variant cluster likely a sequencing artifact.

The CDR3 contains 15 residues. Germline V lookup: CDR1 GTSNPN, CDR2 SVGIG (reference sequence). V dropped 0 bases and J dropped 5 bases, with 16 bases sitting between them. In regard to this clone: The antigen remains unidentified.

Primers: 60 Vbeta forward and 13 Jbeta reverse. Sequencing was performed with immunoSEQ multiplex PCR; in TCRdb, only in-frame clones are kept and a portion is missing. The sample lists about 180,000 clones, around 77% occurring once. This sequence originates from a man aged 60 to 69 in good health and CMV-seronegative. The chain is built from TRBV30 and TRBJ1-1; D perhaps matches TRBD1 (5 bases). Sequencing was done on a sample of PBMCs. In nucleotides, the CDR3 is TGTGCCTGGAGTGTACTGGGGCCAGGGTTGACTGAAGCTTTCTTT. Protein product: CAWSVLGPGLTEAFF.